This TCR beta chain was retrieved from a study of T cell changes during pregnancy in multiple sclerosis. The length of the CDR3 is 13 residues. The germline CDR1 and CDR2 sequences are MGHDK and SYGVNS. Between the trimmed V and J ends, which lost 3 bases and 1 base, there was a span of 7 bases. Measured with immunoSEQ multiplex PCR; TCRdb has only the in-frame clones, and not every one. The table shows tens of thousands of clones, with roughly 91% occurring only once. The chain uses TRBV25-1 and TRBJ2-7; tentatively, D is TRBD2 (6 bases). The sequenced sample was CD4+ T cells from peripheral blood mononuclear cells, obtained in the third trimester of pregnancy. The sequence came from a female donor with multiple sclerosis, enrolled in a pregnancy study. The CDR3 protein is CASSDSGSYEQYF. The CDR3 region has the DNA TGTGCCAGCAGTGATAGCGGTTCCTACGAGCAGTACTTC.